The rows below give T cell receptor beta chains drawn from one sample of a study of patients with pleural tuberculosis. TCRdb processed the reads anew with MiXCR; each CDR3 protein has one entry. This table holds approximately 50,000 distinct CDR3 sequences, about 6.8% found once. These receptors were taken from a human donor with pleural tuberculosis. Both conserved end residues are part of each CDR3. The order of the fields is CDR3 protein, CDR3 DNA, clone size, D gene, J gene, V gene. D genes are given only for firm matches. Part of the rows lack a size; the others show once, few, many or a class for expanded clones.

CSAPTGRAFEQYF,TGCAGTGCTCCGACCGGGAGGGCCTTCGAGCAGTACTTC,many,TRBD2,TRBJ2-7,TRBV20-1
CASREPGTTEAFF,TGTGCCAGCAGGGAACCCGGGACAACTGAAGCTTTCTTT,NA,NA,TRBJ1-1,TRBV9
CASSVPGQARSATF,TGTGCCAGCAGTGTGCCGGGACAGGCCCGATCGGCCACCTTC,NA,TRBD1,TRBJ1-2,TRBV2
CASSLGGDQPQHF,TGCGCCAGCAGCCTCGGAGGGGATCAGCCCCAGCATTTT,many,NA,TRBJ1-5,TRBV4-1
CASKQLPGQIRGYTF,TGTGCCAGTAAACAACTTCCGGGACAGATCCGTGGCTACACCTTC,many,TRBD1,TRBJ1-2,TRBV19
CASSSYRENEQFF,TGTGCCAGCAGCTCCTATAGGGAAAATGAGCAGTTCTTC,NA,NA,TRBJ2-1,TRBV11-1
CSVQVGDSPLHF,TGCAGCGTCCAGGTTGGGGACTCACCCCTCCACTTT,NA,NA,TRBJ1-6,TRBV29-1
CASSYGLAGVYEQYF,TGTGCCAGCAGTTACGGACTAGCGGGAGTTTACGAGCAGTACTTC,many,TRBD2,TRBJ2-7,TRBV6-2/TRBV6-3
CASSLEVDQPQHF,TGCGCCAGCAGCTTGGAGGTCGATCAGCCCCAGCATTTT,many,NA,TRBJ1-5,TRBV5-1
CASSFLAGVPETQYF,TGTGCCAGCAGCTTCCTGGCGGGAGTACCAGAGACCCAGTACTTC,many,TRBD2,TRBJ2-5,TRBV11-2
CASSQAQRGQETQYF,TGTGCCAGCAGCCAAGCTCAGCGGGGGCAAGAGACCCAGTACTTC,many,TRBD2,TRBJ2-5,TRBV14
CASSLGGQGTDTQYF,TGTGCCAGCAGTTTGGGGGGCCAGGGTACAGATACGCAGTATTTT,many,NA,TRBJ2-3,TRBV12-3/TRBV12-4
CASTTNPNTEAFF,TGTGCCAGCACTACAAACCCGAACACTGAAGCTTTCTTT,many,NA,TRBJ1-1,TRBV11-1
CASSLVGASGEAFF,TGTGCCAGCAGCTTGGTGGGGGCGAGTGGTGAAGCTTTCTTT,NA,NA,TRBJ1-1,TRBV5-4
CACILGQGPFRVGYTF,TGTGCCTGTATCCTAGGACAGGGGCCCTTCAGGGTGGGCTACACCTTC,NA,TRBD1,TRBJ1-2,TRBV30
CASSELAVQETQYF,TGTGCCAGCAGTGAACTAGCCGTCCAAGAGACCCAGTACTTC,many,NA,TRBJ2-5,TRBV6-1
CASSPPEVSYGQYF,TGTGCCAGCAGCCCCCCGGAGGTGAGCTACGGGCAGTACTTC,NA,NA,TRBJ2-7,TRBV11-2
CASSFDLSYEQYF,TGTGCCAGCAGTTTCGACCTGTCCTACGAGCAGTACTTC,many,NA,TRBJ2-7,TRBV28
CATSRAVGDYNEQFF,TGTGCCACCTCCCGTGCGGTAGGGGATTACAATGAGCAGTTCTTC,many,NA,TRBJ2-1,TRBV19
CASSLSGTIKTQYF,TGTGCTAGCAGCTTATCGGGGACAATCAAGACCCAGTACTTC,many,NA,TRBJ2-5,TRBV7-7
CASRPGLANTGELFF,TGTGCCAGCAGACCCGGACTAGCGAACACCGGGGAGCTGTTTTTT,many,TRBD2,TRBJ2-2,TRBV11-1
CASSLPGLAVDTQYF,TGTGCCAGCAGCTTACCGGGACTAGCGGTAGATACGCAGTATTTT,many,TRBD2,TRBJ2-3,TRBV7-2
CASSHLNRYEQYF,TGTGCCAGCAGTCACCTAAACCGGTACGAGCAGTACTTC,many,NA,TRBJ2-7,TRBV11-2
CSGDNSGVLGTEAFF,TGCAGCGGTGATAACTCCGGGGTCTTGGGTACTGAAGCTTTCTTT,many,NA,TRBJ1-1,TRBV29-1
CASSLPGLNTEAFF,TGTGCCAGCAGCTTACCGGGGCTGAACACTGAAGCTTTCTTT,many,NA,TRBJ1-1,TRBV7-2
CASSFLWLPRVTGELFF,TGTGCCAGCAGTTTTCTGTGGCTCCCAAGGGTCACCGGGGAGCTGTTTTTT,many,NA,TRBJ2-2,TRBV12-3/TRBV12-4
CASSHTFHVEAFF,TGTGCCAGCAGTCACACCTTCCATGTGGAAGCTTTCTTT,many,NA,TRBJ1-1,TRBV6-4
CASSPLGTGPGALHF,TGTGCCAGCAGCCCGCTTGGGACAGGCCCAGGGGCCCTCCACTTT,many,TRBD1,TRBJ1-6,TRBV4-2
CASSLTGEQFF,TGTGCCAGCAGTTTGACAGGGGAGCAGTTCTTC,many,TRBD1,TRBJ2-1,TRBV6-2/TRBV6-3